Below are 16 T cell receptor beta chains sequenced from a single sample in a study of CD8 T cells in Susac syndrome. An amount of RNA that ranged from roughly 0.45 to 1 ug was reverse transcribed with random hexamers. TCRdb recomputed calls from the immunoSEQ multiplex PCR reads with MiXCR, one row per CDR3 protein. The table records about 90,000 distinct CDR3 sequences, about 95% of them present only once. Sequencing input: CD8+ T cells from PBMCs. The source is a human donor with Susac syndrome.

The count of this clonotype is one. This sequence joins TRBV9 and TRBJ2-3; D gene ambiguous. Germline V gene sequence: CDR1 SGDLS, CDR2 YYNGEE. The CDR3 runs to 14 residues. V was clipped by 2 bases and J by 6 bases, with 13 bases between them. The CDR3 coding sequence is TGTGCCAGCAGCGTCCGGATAGTGGAGGATACGCAGTATTTT. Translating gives CASSVRIVEDTQYF. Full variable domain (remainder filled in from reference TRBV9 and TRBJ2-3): DSGVTQTPKHLITATGQRVTLRCSPRSGDLSVYWYQQSLDQGLQFLIQYYNGEERAKGNILERFSAQQFPDLHSELNLSSLELGDSALYFCASSVRIVEDTQYFGPGTRLTVL.

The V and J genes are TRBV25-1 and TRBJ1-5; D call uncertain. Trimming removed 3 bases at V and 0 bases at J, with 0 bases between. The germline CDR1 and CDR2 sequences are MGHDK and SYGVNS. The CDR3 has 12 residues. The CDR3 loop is CASSDSNQPQHF. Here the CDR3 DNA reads TGTGCCAGCAGTGATAGCAATCAGCCCCAGCATTTT.

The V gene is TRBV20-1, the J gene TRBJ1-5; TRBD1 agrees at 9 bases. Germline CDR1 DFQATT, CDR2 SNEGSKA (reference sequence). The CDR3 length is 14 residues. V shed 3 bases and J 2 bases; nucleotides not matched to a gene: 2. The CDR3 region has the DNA TGCAGTGCTAGGGGGGACAGGGGCAATCAGCCCCAGCATTTT. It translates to CSARGDRGNQPQHF.

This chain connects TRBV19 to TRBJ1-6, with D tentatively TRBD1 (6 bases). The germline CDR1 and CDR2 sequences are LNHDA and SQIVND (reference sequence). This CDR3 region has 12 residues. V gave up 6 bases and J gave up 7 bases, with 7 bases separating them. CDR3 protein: CASSTGNSPLHF. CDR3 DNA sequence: TGTGCCAGTAGCACAGGGAATTCACCCCTCCACTTT.

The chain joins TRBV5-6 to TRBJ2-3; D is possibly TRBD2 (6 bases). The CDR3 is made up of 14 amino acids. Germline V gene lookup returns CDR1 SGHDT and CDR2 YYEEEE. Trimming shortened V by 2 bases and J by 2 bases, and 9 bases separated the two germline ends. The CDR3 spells CASSFAGYTDTQYF. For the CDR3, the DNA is TGTGCCAGCAGCTTCGCGGGGTACACAGATACGCAGTATTTT.

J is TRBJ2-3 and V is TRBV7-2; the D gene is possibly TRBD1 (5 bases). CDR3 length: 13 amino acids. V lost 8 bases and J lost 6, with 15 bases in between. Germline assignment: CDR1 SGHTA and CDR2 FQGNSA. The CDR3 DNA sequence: TGTGCCAGCGGCGACAGTACCGCGGATACGCAGTATTTT. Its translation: CASGDSTADTQYF.

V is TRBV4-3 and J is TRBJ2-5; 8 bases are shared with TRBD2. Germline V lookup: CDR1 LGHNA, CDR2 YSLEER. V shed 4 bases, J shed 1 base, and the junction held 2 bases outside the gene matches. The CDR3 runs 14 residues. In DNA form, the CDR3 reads TGCGCCAGCAGCCGGACTAGCTTCCAAGAGACCCAGTACTTC. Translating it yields CASSRTSFQETQYF.

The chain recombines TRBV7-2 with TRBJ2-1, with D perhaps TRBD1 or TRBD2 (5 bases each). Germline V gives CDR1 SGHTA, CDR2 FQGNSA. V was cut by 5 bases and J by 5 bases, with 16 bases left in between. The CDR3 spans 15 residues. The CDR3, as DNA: TGTGCCAGCAGCCGTACTAGAGGGGAGAACAATGAGCAGTTCTTC. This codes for CASSRTRGENNEQFF. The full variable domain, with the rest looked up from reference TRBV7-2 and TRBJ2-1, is GAGVSQSPSNKVTEKGKDVELRCDPISGHTALYWYRQSLGQGLEFLIYFQGNSAPDKSGLPSDRFSAERTGGSVSTLTIQRTQQEDSAVYLCASSRTRGENNEQFFGPGTRLTVL.

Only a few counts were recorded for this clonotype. The CDR3 DNA sequence: TGTGCCAGCAGTTTGGTGGGGGGGTCCCCCCGCGATACGCAGTATTTT. Translation: CASSLVGGSPRDTQYF. This chain uses TRBV12-3 or TRBV12-4 with TRBJ2-3; the match to TRBD2 covers 7 bases. CDR3 length equals 16 residues. V gave up 3 bases and J gave up 6 bases; unmatched junction bases: 12.

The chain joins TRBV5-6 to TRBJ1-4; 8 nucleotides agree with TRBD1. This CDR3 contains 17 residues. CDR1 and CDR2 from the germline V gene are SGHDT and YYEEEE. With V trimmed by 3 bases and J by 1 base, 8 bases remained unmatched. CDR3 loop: CASSWNKGQGTNEKLFF. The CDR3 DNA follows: TGTGCCAGCAGCTGGAACAAAGGACAGGGAACTAATGAAAAACTGTTTTTT.

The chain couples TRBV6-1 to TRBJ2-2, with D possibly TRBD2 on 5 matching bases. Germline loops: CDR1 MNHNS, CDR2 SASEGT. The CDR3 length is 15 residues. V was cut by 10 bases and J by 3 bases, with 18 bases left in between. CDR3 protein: CATSKEALYTGELFF. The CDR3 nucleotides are TGTGCCACCTCTAAGGAGGCCCTGTACACCGGGGAGCTGTTTTTT.

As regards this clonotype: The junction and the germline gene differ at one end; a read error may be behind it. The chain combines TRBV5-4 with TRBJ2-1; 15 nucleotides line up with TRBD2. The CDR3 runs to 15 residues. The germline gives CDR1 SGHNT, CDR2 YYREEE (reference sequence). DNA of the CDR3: TGTGCCAGCAGCAGGTCCGGGACTAGCGGGGGGCTGGAGGTCTTC. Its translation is CASSRSGTSGGLEVF.

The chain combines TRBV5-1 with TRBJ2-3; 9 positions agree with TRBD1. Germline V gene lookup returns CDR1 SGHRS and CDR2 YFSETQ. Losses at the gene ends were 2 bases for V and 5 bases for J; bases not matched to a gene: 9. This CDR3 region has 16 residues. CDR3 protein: CASSLEQGAGGDTQYF. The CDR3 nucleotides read TGCGCCAGCAGCTTAGAACAGGGGGCCGGAGGAGATACGCAGTATTTT.

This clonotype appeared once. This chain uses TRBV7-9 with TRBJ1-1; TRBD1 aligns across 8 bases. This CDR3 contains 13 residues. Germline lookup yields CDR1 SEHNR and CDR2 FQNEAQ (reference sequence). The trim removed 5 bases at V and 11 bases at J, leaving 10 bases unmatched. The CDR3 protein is CASSPGTGFWAFF. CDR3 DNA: TGTGCCAGCAGCCCCGGGACAGGCTTTTGGGCTTTCTTT.

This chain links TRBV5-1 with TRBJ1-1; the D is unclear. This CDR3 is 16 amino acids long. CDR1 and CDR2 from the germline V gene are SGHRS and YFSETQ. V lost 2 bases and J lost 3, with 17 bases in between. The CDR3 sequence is CASSLSNGPLYTEAFF. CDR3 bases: TGCGCCAGCAGCTTATCGAATGGTCCACTTTACACTGAAGCTTTCTTT.

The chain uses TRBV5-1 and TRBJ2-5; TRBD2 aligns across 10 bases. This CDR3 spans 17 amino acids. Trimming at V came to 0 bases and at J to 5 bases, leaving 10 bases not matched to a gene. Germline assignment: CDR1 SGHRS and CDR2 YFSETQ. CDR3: CASSLGVVAGGRETQYF. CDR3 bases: TGCGCCAGCAGCTTGGGAGTAGTAGCGGGGGGCCGGGAGACCCAGTACTTC.